A selection of T cell receptor beta chains follows, all from one sample in a study of human versus mouse CDR3 diversity and MHC coevolution. Only in-frame clones appear in the TCRdb table, and some are missing; sequencing was by immunoSEQ multiplex PCR. The sample lists 55,000 to 65,000 clones; around 94% were seen once. Sequenced material: naive CD4+ T cells from blood. The receptors come from a person between 55 and 69 years old in good health. The CDR3 runs from the conserved cysteine through the conserved F or W. A D gene is named only where the DNA matches it firmly. Clone size, where shown, is once, few, many, or a class for clones that have expanded.

V: TRBV5-1
J: TRBJ2-1
size: -
D: -
DNA: TGCGCCAGCACCCTCTCAGCAGGGGCGAATGAGCAGTTCTTC
CDR3: CASTLSAGANEQFF

V: TRBV5-5
J: TRBJ1-1
size: -
D: TRBD1
DNA: TGTGCCAGCAGCTCCACCACAGGGGATGGGAACACTGAAGCTTTCTTT
CDR3: CASSSTTGDGNTEAFF

V: TRBV27
J: TRBJ2-1
size: -
D: TRBD2
DNA: TGTGCCAGCAGCCTAGCGGGAGGTTACAATGAGCAGTTCTTC
CDR3: CASSLAGGYNEQFF

V: TRBV28
J: TRBJ2-7
size: -
D: -
DNA: TGTGCCAGCCTAAATCCCTCCTACGAGCAGTACTTC
CDR3: CASLNPSYEQYF

V: TRBV9
J: TRBJ2-3
size: -
D: TRBD2
DNA: TGTGCCAGCAGCGTTGGAGCGGGAGGCCAACAAGGGGCAGATACGCAGTATTTT
CDR3: CASSVGAGGQQGADTQYF

V: TRBV6-1
J: TRBJ2-7
size: -
D: -
DNA: TGTGCCAGTGGGGCTATAATCTACGAGCAGTACTTC
CDR3: CASGAIIYEQYF

V: TRBV5-4
J: TRBJ2-2
size: -
D: -
DNA: TGTGCCAGCAGCTCGCAGGGTTACCCCGGGGAGCTGTTTTTT
CDR3: CASSSQGYPGELFF

V: TRBV5-5
J: TRBJ1-4
size: -
D: TRBD1
DNA: TGTGCCAGCAGCTTACAGGGGGCGCAAGATGAAAAACTGTTTTTT
CDR3: CASSLQGAQDEKLFF

V: TRBV7-3
J: TRBJ1-1
size: -
D: -
DNA: TGTGCCAGCAGCTTCCAGGGTACGATTTACCTGAACACTGAAGCTTTCTTT
CDR3: CASSFQGTIYLNTEAFF

V: TRBV6-5
J: TRBJ1-2
size: -
D: TRBD1
DNA: TGTGCCAGCAGGGAGACACAGGGGGATGGCTACACCTTC
CDR3: CASRETQGDGYTF

V: TRBV5-1
J: TRBJ2-1
size: -
D: TRBD2
DNA: TGCGCCAGCAGCTTGTTGGGAGGGCTATCCTACAATGAGCAGTTCTTC
CDR3: CASSLLGGLSYNEQFF

V: TRBV5-4
J: TRBJ1-3
size: -
D: -
DNA: TGTGCCAGCAGCCCCGGAGGTGGGGCTGGAAACACCATATATTTT
CDR3: CASSPGGGAGNTIYF

V: TRBV5-4
J: TRBJ2-1
size: -
D: TRBD2
DNA: TGTGCCAGCACCTTTGGACTAGCCCCCAGTGAGCAGTTCTTC
CDR3: CASTFGLAPSEQFF

V: TRBV5-4
J: TRBJ2-1
size: -
D: TRBD1
DNA: TGTGCCAGCAGCCCCCCGAGACAGGGGTCGAATGAGCAGTTCTTC
CDR3: CASSPPRQGSNEQFF

V: TRBV5-1
J: TRBJ2-1
size: -
D: TRBD1
DNA: TGCGCCAGCAGCTTGATGCAGGGGGTCCCCTATGAGCAGTTCTTC
CDR3: CASSLMQGVPYEQFF

V: TRBV5-6
J: TRBJ2-2
size: -
D: TRBD1
DNA: TGTGCCAGCAGTTGGACAGGGAGCGGGGAGCTGTTTTTT
CDR3: CASSWTGSGELFF

V: TRBV7-2
J: TRBJ2-1
size: -
D: TRBD2
DNA: TGTGCCAGCAGCTTCGACGGGAGGGCCAGGAATGAGCAGTTCTTC
CDR3: CASSFDGRARNEQFF

V: TRBV11-2
J: TRBJ2-7
size: -
D: TRBD1
DNA: TGTGCCAGCAGCCTCCAGGGGGCTACCCTCTACGAGCAGTACTTC
CDR3: CASSLQGATLYEQYF

V: TRBV5-1
J: TRBJ2-7
size: once
D: TRBD2
DNA: TGCGCCAGCAGAACTAGCGGATTCTACGAGCAGTACTTC
CDR3: CASRTSGFYEQYF

V: TRBV5-6
J: TRBJ2-5
size: -
D: -
DNA: TGTGCCAGCAGCTTGGGTCAGGGCCTCCAGGAGACCCAGTACTTC
CDR3: CASSLGQGLQETQYF

V: TRBV15
J: TRBJ1-1
size: -
D: TRBD1
DNA: TGTGCCACCAGCAGAGTTGGGACAGCCATTGAAGCTTTCTTT
CDR3: CATSRVGTAIEAFF

V: TRBV19
J: TRBJ1-2
size: few
D: -
DNA: TGTGCCAGTAATGTAAGGGGACAAAACGGCTACACCTTC
CDR3: CASNVRGQNGYTF

V: TRBV19
J: TRBJ1-5
size: -
D: -
DNA: TGTGCCAGTAGGAATCCGGGACACCTAAATCAGCCCCAGCATTTT
CDR3: CASRNPGHLNQPQHF

V: TRBV7-9
J: TRBJ1-1
size: -
D: TRBD1
DNA: TGTGCCAGCAGCATTCACAGGGGAAACACTGAAGCTTTCTTT
CDR3: CASSIHRGNTEAFF

V: TRBV2
J: TRBJ2-7
size: -
D: -
DNA: TGTGCCAGCAGCCCGGAACAGGGCAAGAGCTACGAGCAGTACTTC
CDR3: CASSPEQGKSYEQYF

V: TRBV6-4
J: TRBJ1-5
size: -
D: -
DNA: TGTGCCAGCAGTGAGACACATAGCAATCAGCCCCAGCATTTT
CDR3: CASSETHSNQPQHF

V: TRBV18
J: TRBJ2-3
size: once
D: TRBD2
DNA: TGTGCCAGCTCACCACCGAGTCTAGCGGGAGCAGATACGCAGTATTTT
CDR3: CASSPPSLAGADTQYF

V: TRBV21-1
J: TRBJ2-2
size: -
D: -
DNA: TGTGCCAGCAGCAAAGTGCACAAGTTACCCGGGGAGCTGTTTTTT
CDR3: CASSKVHKLPGELFF

V: TRBV5-4
J: TRBJ2-1
size: -
D: -
DNA: TGTGCCAGCAGCTCGGGTCGCGATTACAATGAGCAGTTCTTC
CDR3: CASSSGRDYNEQFF

V: TRBV4-1
J: TRBJ2-3
size: -
D: -
DNA: TGCGCCAGCAGCCAAGAAGTGGTAGCGGATACGCAGTATTTT
CDR3: CASSQEVVADTQYF

V: TRBV9
J: TRBJ2-2
size: -
D: -
DNA: TGTGCCAGCAGGCCCCCTGGAGGGAACACCGGGGAGCTGTTTTTT
CDR3: CASRPPGGNTGELFF

V: TRBV7-9
J: TRBJ2-5
size: -
D: -
DNA: TGTGCCAGCAGCTCTCTGGACACCATTACACAAGAGACCCAGTACTTC
CDR3: CASSSLDTITQETQYF

V: TRBV5-1
J: TRBJ1-3
size: -
D: -
DNA: TGCGCCAGCAGCTTGGAAGGGGACATCGGAAACACCATATATTTT
CDR3: CASSLEGDIGNTIYF

V: TRBV6-5
J: TRBJ2-7
size: -
D: TRBD2
DNA: TGTGCCAGCAGACTCTGGACTAGCGGGAGCTACGAGCAGTACTTC
CDR3: CASRLWTSGSYEQYF

V: TRBV7-9
J: TRBJ2-5
size: -
D: TRBD2
DNA: TGTGCCAGCAGCCGCCATGGTCTAGCGGGAGACGGGGAGACCCAGTACTTC
CDR3: CASSRHGLAGDGETQYF

V: TRBV6-5
J: TRBJ1-2
size: once
D: TRBD1
DNA: TGTGCCAGCAGGCCCGACAGGGACCTTCTAGGCTACACCTTC
CDR3: CASRPDRDLLGYTF

V: TRBV5-1
J: TRBJ2-2
size: -
D: -
DNA: TGCGCCAGCAGCCGGGACTCCTACACCGGGGAGCTGTTTTTT
CDR3: CASSRDSYTGELFF

V: TRBV29-1
J: TRBJ1-4
size: -
D: -
DNA: TGCAGCGTTGGGGAGGAAAAACTGTTTTTT
CDR3: CSVGEEKLFF

V: TRBV5-8
J: TRBJ2-6
size: -
D: TRBD1
DNA: TGTGCCAGCAGCCCTGACAGGGGGCGGGGCTCTGGGGCCAACGTCCTGACTTTC
CDR3: CASSPDRGRGSGANVLTF

V: TRBV9
J: TRBJ2-3
size: -
D: TRBD1
DNA: TGTGCCAGCAGCGTAGGAGGGGACAGGGGTGCAGATACGCAGTATTTT
CDR3: CASSVGGDRGADTQYF

V: TRBV9
J: TRBJ1-2
size: -
D: -
DNA: TGTGCCAGCAGCGTAGAAGGGGTATCCTATGGCTACACCTTC
CDR3: CASSVEGVSYGYTF

V: TRBV18
J: TRBJ2-3
size: once
D: -
DNA: TGTGCCAGCTCACCCAACGAACGGGATACGCAGTATTTT
CDR3: CASSPNERDTQYF

V: TRBV9
J: TRBJ1-3
size: -
D: -
DNA: TGTGCCAGCAGTTATCAGGGGAACGATGGAAACACCATATATTTT
CDR3: CASSYQGNDGNTIYF

V: TRBV7-9
J: TRBJ1-1
size: -
D: -
DNA: TGTGCCAGCAGACGCTACCGGGACACTGAAGCTTTCTTT
CDR3: CASRRYRDTEAFF

V: TRBV19
J: TRBJ1-5
size: few
D: TRBD1
DNA: TGTGCCAGTAGATTACAGGGGCTACAGGTCAATCAGCCCCAGCATTTT
CDR3: CASRLQGLQVNQPQHF

V: TRBV6-5
J: TRBJ1-5
size: -
D: -
DNA: TGTGCCAGCAGTTATCAATCGGGAAGGGGGCAGCCCCAGCATTTT
CDR3: CASSYQSGRGQPQHF

V: TRBV18
J: TRBJ2-3
size: -
D: TRBD1
DNA: TGTGCCAGCTCATCTCTCCCGGGACAGGGAGCGGCAGATACGCAGTATTTT
CDR3: CASSSLPGQGAADTQYF

V: TRBV30
J: TRBJ1-2
size: -
D: -
DNA: TGTGCCTGGAGTGTACAGGTTAACTATGGCTACACCTTC
CDR3: CAWSVQVNYGYTF

V: TRBV7-2
J: TRBJ1-2
size: -
D: TRBD1
DNA: TGTGCCAGCAGCTTTGGGCCGGGACAGGGAGTGTATGGCTACACCTTC
CDR3: CASSFGPGQGVYGYTF

V: TRBV11-3
J: TRBJ1-2
size: -
D: TRBD1
DNA: TGTGCCAGCAGCTTGGATCCGGGACAGGACTATGGCTACACCTTC
CDR3: CASSLDPGQDYGYTF

V: TRBV2
J: TRBJ1-2
size: -
D: -
DNA: TGTGCCCAGGGGCAGGGCGACTATGGCTACACCTTC
CDR3: CAQGQGDYGYTF